The sample holds many counts of the clone carrying this T cell receptor (beta chain). The data stem from a study of patients and donors after allogeneic stem cell transplantation. V was trimmed by 6 bases and J by 4 bases, leaving 16 bases between them. The CDR3 is made up of 15 amino acids. TCRdb passed the RT-PCR reads through MiXCR, listing each CDR3 protein once. The top ten clones hold around 5.5% of a sample with some 960,000 distinct CDR3 sequences, roughly 18% of them seen once. This TCR came from a human donor who was either an allogeneic HSCT recipient or a stem cell or donor lymphocyte infusion donor (not recorded which). It is not recorded whose cells these are; they may come from a transplant donor. Sequenced sample: blood, either unsorted or a sorted T cell fraction (not recorded which). This rearrangement joins TRBV12-3 or TRBV12-4 to TRBJ2-1, with D possibly being TRBD2 (7 bases). The CDR3 coding sequence is TGTGCCAGCAGCGCCACCGGGGGGCCATACAATGAGCAGTTCTTC. This encodes CASSATGGPYNEQFF.